This T cell receptor (beta chain) was documented in a study of blood T cell repertoires in COVID-19. Sequenced by immunoSEQ multiplex PCR; TCRdb stores in-frame clones only, minus some. The repertoire includes just over 80,000 clones, about 89% of them detected once, and 1.2% sits in the top ten. This clone was observed once. Germline V gives CDR1 SGHTA, CDR2 FQGNSA. This CDR3 spans 15 amino acids. Trimming removed 1 base from V and 5 bases from J, with 14 bases in between. This clonotype was obtained from a woman between 50 and 59 years old with acute COVID-19. The rearrangement links TRBV7-2 to TRBJ1-2, with D uncertain. Sequencing used PBMCs or T cells enriched from blood (not recorded which). The CDR3 region has the DNA TGTGCCAGCAGCTTAGTGGCAGCAAAGGAGTATGGCTACACCTTC. Residues: CASSLVAAKEYGYTF.